Only a few counts were recorded for the clone carrying this T cell receptor (beta chain). The data stem from a study of CD8 T cells in Susac syndrome. After removal of 3 bases from V and 2 bases from J, the junction contained 4 bases not matched to a gene. This CDR3 contains 16 residues. Germline CDR1 MDHEN, CDR2 SYDVKM. RNA in amounts of about 0.5 to 1 ug was reverse transcribed with random hexamers. Multiplex immunoSEQ PCR targeted 54 Vbeta and 13 Jbeta TCR beta segments. Each CDR3 protein gets one entry after TCRdb re-called the immunoSEQ multiplex PCR reads with MiXCR. This sample yields about 130,000 distinct CDR3 sequences, of which over 90% are seen a single time; approximately 0.18% belongs to the top ten.

The TCR sequence derives from a human donor with Susac syndrome. Sample: CD8+ T cells from PBMCs. The chain recombines TRBV28 with TRBJ2-6; 7 bases align to TRBD1. This chain's CDR3 is CASSFLDRAGANVLTF. The CDR3 DNA reads as TGTGCCAGCAGTTTCCTTGACAGGGCTGGGGCCAACGTCCTGACTTTC.